Each of the 3 T cell receptor beta chains below was sequenced from the same sample in a study of Ad26.COV2.S vaccination and SARS-CoV-2 variants. Repertoires were generated with immunoSEQ multiplex PCR, while TCRdb's copy carries only in-frame clones and drops some. The table has hundreds of thousands of clones, roughly 90% seen once. Documented treatment: around 19 received Ad26.COV2.S at low or high dose, single or two shots; about five received placebo; per-sample allocation not given. The samples were gathered on day 63 after the first injection of vaccine or placebo. This sample comprised peripheral blood, obtained in a trial of Ad26.COV2.S vaccine versus placebo. Every receptor here comes from a person between 18 and 65 years old who received the Ad26.COV2.S COVID-19 vaccine or a placebo.

The genes are TRBV7-9 and TRBJ1-1; the D gene is possibly TRBD1 (5 bases). The CDR3 sequence is 15 residues long. Trimming pared 5 bases from V and 4 bases from J, leaving 17 bases between. Germline lookup yields CDR1 SEHNR and CDR2 FQNEAQ (reference sequence). The CDR3 bases are TGTGCCAGCAGCCGAGCGACAGCCTCTAGCACTGAAGCTTTCTTT. Translated, it gives CASSRATASSTEAFF.

J is TRBJ1-1 and V is TRBV5-4, with D unresolved. Looked up from germline, CDR1 is SGHNT and CDR2 is YYREEE (reference sequence). The CDR3 consists of 13 residues. V shed 7 bases and J shed 5 bases, with 15 bases lying between them. CDR3 DNA sequence: TGTGCCAGCCATTCTCAGATTGGGACTGAAGCTTTCTTT. Amino acids: CASHSQIGTEAFF.

V gene TRBV19 combines with J gene TRBJ2-1; TRBD2 might be the D (6 bases). Germline V gene sequence: CDR1 LNHDA, CDR2 SQIVND (reference sequence). V was pared by 6 bases and J by 5 bases, with 17 bases between. The CDR3 sequence is 15 residues long. The CDR3 DNA reads TGTGCCAGTAGACCCCTGGGGGGTGGGGACAATGAGCAGTTCTTC. Its translation: CASRPLGGGDNEQFF. Full variable domain (rest looked up from reference TRBV19 and TRBJ2-1): DGGITQSPKYLFRKEGQNVTLSCEQNLNHDAMYWYRQDPGQGLRLIYYSQIVNDFQKGDIAEGYSVSREKKESFPLTVTSAQKNPTAFYLCASRPLGGGDNEQFFGPGTRLTVL.